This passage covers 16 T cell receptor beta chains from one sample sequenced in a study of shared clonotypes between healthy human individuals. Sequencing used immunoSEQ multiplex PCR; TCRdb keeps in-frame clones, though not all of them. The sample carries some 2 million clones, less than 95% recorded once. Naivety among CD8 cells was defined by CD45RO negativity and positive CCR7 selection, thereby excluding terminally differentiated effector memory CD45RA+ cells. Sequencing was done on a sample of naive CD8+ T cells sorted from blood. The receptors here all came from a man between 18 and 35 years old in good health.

Here the CDR3 DNA reads TGCGCCAGCAGCCAAGGGGGCTACTCCTACGAGCAGTACTTC. This sequence encodes CASSQGGYSYEQYF. The chain has TRBV4-1 and TRBJ2-7; D possibly corresponds to TRBD1 (5 bases). Between the trimmed V and J ends, which lost 1 base and 0 bases, there was a span of 7 bases. CDR1 MGHRA and CDR2 YSYEKL come from the germline V gene. CDR3 length equals 14 residues.

The DNA for the CDR3 is TGTGCCAGCAGTTACTCTGGTGACCCCTACGAGCAGTACTTC. Its translation: CASSYSGDPYEQYF. V usage is TRBV6-5 and J usage is TRBJ2-7; D is undetermined. The CDR3 consists of 14 residues. CDR1 is MNHEY, CDR2 SVGAGI, per germline. The V end lost 0 bases, the J end lost 2 bases, and 8 bases lay between the germline ends.

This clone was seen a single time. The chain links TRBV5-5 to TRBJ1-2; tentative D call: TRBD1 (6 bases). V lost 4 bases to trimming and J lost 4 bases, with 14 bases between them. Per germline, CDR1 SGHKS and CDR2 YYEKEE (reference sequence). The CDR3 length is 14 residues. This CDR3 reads CASSADTGLYGYTF. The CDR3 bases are TGTGCCAGCAGCGCCGATACAGGGCTCTATGGCTACACCTTC.

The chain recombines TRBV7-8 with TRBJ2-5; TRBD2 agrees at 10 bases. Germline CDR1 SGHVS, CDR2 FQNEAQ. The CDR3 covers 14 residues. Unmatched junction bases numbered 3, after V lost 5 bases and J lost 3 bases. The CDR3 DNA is TGTGCCAGCAGCCCTAGCGGGGGTGAAGAGACCCAGTACTTC. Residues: CASSPSGGEETQYF.

The CDR3 DNA reads TGCGCCAGCAGCCAAGTAAAGCCCAGGCTCACCGGGGAGCTGTTTTTT. This sequence encodes CASSQVKPRLTGELFF. The chain carries TRBV4-1 and TRBJ2-2; D gene unclear. Between the trimmed V and J ends, which lost 1 base and 4 bases, there was a span of 13 bases. Germline CDR1 is MGHRA and CDR2 is YSYEKL. This CDR3 has 16 amino acids.

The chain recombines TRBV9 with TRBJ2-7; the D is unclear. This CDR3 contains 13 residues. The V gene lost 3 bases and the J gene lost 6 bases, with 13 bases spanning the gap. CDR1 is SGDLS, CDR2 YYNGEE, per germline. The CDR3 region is CASSDPQDGEQYF. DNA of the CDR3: TGTGCCAGCAGCGACCCCCAGGATGGCGAGCAGTACTTC.

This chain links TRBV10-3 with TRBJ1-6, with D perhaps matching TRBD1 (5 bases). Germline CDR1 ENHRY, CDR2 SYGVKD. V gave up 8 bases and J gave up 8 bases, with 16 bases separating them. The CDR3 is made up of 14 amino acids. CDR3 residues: CAIPPVGVDSPLHF. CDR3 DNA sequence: TGTGCCATCCCCCCGGTGGGGGTAGATTCACCCCTCCACTTT.

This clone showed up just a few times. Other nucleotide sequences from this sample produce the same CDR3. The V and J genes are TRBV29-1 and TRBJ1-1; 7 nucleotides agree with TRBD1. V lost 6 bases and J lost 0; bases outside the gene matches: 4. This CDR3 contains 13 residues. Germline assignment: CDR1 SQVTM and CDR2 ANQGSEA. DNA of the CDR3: TGCAGCGTGGCAGGGGGGTTGAACACTGAAGCTTTCTTT. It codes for CSVAGGLNTEAFF.

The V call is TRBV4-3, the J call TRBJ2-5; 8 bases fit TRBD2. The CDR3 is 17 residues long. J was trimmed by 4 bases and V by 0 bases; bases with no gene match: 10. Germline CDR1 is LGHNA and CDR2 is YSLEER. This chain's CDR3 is CASSQDPLAAFGETQYF. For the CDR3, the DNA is TGCGCCAGCAGCCAAGATCCACTAGCGGCCTTCGGAGAGACCCAGTACTTC.

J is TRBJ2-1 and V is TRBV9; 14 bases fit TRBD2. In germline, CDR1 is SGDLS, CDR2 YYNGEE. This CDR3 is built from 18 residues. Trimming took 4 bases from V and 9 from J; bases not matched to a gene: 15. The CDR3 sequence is CASSTPGGLAGEGGEQFF. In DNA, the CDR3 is TGTGCCAGCAGCACCCCTGGGGGACTAGCGGGAGAGGGCGGTGAGCAGTTCTTC. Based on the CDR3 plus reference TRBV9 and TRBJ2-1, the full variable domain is DSGVTQTPKHLITATGQRVTLRCSPRSGDLSVYWYQQSLDQGLQFLIQYYNGEERAKGNILERFSAQQFPDLHSELNLSSLELGDSALYFCASSTPGGLAGEGGEQFFGPGTRLTVL.

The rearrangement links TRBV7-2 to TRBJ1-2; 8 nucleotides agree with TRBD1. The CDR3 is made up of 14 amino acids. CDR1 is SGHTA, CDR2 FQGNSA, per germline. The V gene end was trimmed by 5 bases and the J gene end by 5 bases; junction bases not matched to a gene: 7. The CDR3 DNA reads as TGTGCCAGCAGCCAGGGGGCAGATGCTTATGGCTACACCTTC. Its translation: CASSQGADAYGYTF.

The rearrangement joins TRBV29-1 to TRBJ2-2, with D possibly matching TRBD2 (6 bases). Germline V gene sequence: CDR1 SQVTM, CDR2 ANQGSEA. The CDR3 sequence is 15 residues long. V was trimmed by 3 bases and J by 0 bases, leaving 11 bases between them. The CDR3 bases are TGCAGCGTTGAGGGCGGCGGGACGAACACCGGGGAGCTGTTTTTT. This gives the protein CSVEGGGTNTGELFF.

The CDR3 DNA reads as TGTGCCAGCAGTCCAGGGGCAGCCACTGAAGCTTTCTTT. Translated: CASSPGAATEAFF. The chain recombines TRBV9 with TRBJ1-1; perhaps TRBD1 as D (6 bases). The CDR3 contains 13 residues. Germline V gene lookup returns CDR1 SGDLS and CDR2 YYNGEE. The V end was cut by 5 bases, the J end by 4 bases, with 12 bases between.

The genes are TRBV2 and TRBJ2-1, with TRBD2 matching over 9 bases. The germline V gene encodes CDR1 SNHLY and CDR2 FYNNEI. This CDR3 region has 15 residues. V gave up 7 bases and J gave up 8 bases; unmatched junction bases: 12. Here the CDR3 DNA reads TGTGCCAGCAAACTTGGCGGGGGGGCCACGGATGAGCAGTTCTTC. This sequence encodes CASKLGGGATDEQFF. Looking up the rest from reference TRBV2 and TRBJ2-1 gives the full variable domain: EPEVTQTPSHQVTQMGQEVILRCVPISNHLYFYWYRQILGQKVEFLVSFYNNEISEKSEIFDDQFSVERPDGSNFTLKIRSTKLEDSAMYFCASKLGGGATDEQFFGPGTRLTVL.

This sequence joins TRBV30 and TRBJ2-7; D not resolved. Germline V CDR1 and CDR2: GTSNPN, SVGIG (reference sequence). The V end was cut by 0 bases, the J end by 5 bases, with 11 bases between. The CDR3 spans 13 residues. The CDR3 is CAWSVGQNDEQYF. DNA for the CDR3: TGTGCCTGGAGTGTAGGGCAGAACGACGAGCAGTACTTC.

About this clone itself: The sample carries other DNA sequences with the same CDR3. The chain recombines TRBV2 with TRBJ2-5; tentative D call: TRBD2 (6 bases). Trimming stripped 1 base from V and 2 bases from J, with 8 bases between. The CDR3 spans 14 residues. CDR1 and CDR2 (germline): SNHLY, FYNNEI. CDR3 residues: CASSEGGGQETQYF. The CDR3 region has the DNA TGTGCCAGCAGTGAAGGAGGAGGGCAAGAGACCCAGTACTTC.